These 7 T cell receptor beta chains were sequenced from one sample in a study of blood T cell repertoires in COVID-19. The assay was immunoSEQ multiplex PCR, and TCRdb's table has in-frame clones only and misses some. In the table there are around 80,000 clones, around four fifths of which are singletons. What was sequenced was peripheral blood. These receptor sequences come from a human donor in a cohort sampled during active COVID-19.

The rearrangement uses TRBV3-1 (or the pseudogene TRBV3-2) and TRBJ1-1; tentatively, D is TRBD1 (6 bases). The CDR3 length is 15 residues. Trimming took off 1 base at V and 1 base at J, with 10 bases between the two ends. In germline, CDR1 is LGHDT, CDR2 YNNKEL (reference sequence). The DNA for the CDR3 is TGTGCCAGCAGCCAAGGGGACACGGGGAACACTGAAGCTTTCTTT. Its protein product is CASSQGDTGNTEAFF.

This clone was found many times. The rearrangement uses TRBV12-5 and TRBJ2-7; D is possibly TRBD1 (5 bases). The CDR3 covers 16 residues. V dropped 3 bases and J dropped 3 bases, with 18 bases sitting between them. Per germline, CDR1 LGHNT and CDR2 FRNRAP. The CDR3 reads CASGFPEAGKVYEQYF. The DNA for the CDR3 is TGTGCTAGTGGTTTCCCAGAGGCAGGGAAGGTCTACGAGCAGTACTTC.

The chain combines TRBV5-1 with TRBJ2-1, with 7 positions matching TRBD1. Losses at the gene ends were 4 bases for V and 4 bases for J; bases not matched to a gene: 5. CDR1 and CDR2 (germline): SGHRS, YFSETQ. CDR3 length: 14 residues. CDR3 sequence reads: CASSEGAAYNEQFF. The DNA of the CDR3 is TGCGCCAGCAGCGAGGGGGCGGCGTACAATGAGCAGTTCTTC. The variable domain in full, completed from reference TRBV5-1 and TRBJ2-1, reads KAGVTQTPRYLIKTRGQQVTLSCSPISGHRSVSWYQQTPGQGLQFLFEYFSETQRNKGNFPGRFSGRQFSNSRSEMNVSTLELGDSALYLCASSEGAAYNEQFFGPGTRLTVL.

The rearrangement joins TRBV19 to TRBJ2-5, with 9 bases aligning to TRBD2. The CDR3 runs to 14 residues. CDR1 is LNHDA, CDR2 SQIVND, per germline (reference sequence). V gave up 3 bases and J gave up 6 bases; unmatched junction bases: 5. As DNA, the CDR3 is TGTGCCAGTAGTATGGAGACTAGCGGTAAGACCCAGTACTTC. This translates into CASSMETSGKTQYF.

V gene TRBV5-6 combines with J gene TRBJ1-1; D is possibly TRBD1 (5 bases). The ends were cut back, 2 bases at V and 11 bases at J, with 13 bases in the middle. The CDR3 loop spans 12 amino acids. Per germline, CDR1 SGHDT and CDR2 YYEEEE. CDR3 residues: CASSFGRGTAFF. The CDR3 DNA follows: TGTGCCAGCAGCTTTGGAAGGGGTACGGCTTTCTTT.

V usage is TRBV6-1 and J usage is TRBJ1-2, with a tentative D call TRBD1 (6 bases). CDR3 length: 13 amino acids. The germline gives CDR1 MNHNS, CDR2 SASEGT. The V and J ends lost 6 bases and 8 bases respectively, with 16 bases between them. The CDR3 DNA is TGTGCCAGCAGACCAAACAGGGATGGGGGCTACACCTTC. This codes for CASRPNRDGGYTF.

This clone was seen only a few times. The chain uses TRBV3-1 (or the pseudogene TRBV3-2) and TRBJ2-7, with TRBD1 as a possible D gene (6 bases). V was cut by 4 bases and J by 6 bases, with 13 bases left in between. Germline CDR1 and CDR2: LGHDT and YNNKEL (reference sequence). The CDR3 extends over 13 amino acids. The CDR3 DNA is TGTGCCAGCAGCCCCGGACAGCCCTCCGAGCAGTACTTC. It specifies CASSPGQPSEQYF.